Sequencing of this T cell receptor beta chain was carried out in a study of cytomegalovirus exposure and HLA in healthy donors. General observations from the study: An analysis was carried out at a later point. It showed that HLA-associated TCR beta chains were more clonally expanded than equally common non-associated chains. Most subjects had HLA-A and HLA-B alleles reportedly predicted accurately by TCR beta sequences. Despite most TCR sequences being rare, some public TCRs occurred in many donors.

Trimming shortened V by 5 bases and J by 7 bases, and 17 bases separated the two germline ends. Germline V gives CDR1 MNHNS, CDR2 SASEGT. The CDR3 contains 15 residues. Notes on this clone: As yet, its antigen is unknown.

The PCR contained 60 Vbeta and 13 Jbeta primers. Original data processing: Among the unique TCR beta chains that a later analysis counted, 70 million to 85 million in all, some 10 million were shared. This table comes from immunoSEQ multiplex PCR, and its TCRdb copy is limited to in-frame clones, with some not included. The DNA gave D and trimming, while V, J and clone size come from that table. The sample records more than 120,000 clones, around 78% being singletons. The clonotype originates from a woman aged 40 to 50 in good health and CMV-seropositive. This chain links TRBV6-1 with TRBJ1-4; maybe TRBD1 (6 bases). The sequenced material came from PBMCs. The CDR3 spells CASSPRDTPAEKLFF. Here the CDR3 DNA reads TGTGCCAGCAGTCCGAGGGACACCCCGGCTGAAAAACTGTTTTTT.